These 14 T cell receptor beta chains share one sample of origin, sequenced in a study of memory CD4+ T cells and cytomegalovirus serostatus (dated 2019 in TCRdb). Library prep was done by the immunoSEQ multiplex PCR assay. Imported from immuneACCESS, the table was reduced by TCRdb to in-frame sequences with V and J called. These copies leave out some clones; in studies compared against another copy, an unresolved V gene accounts for under half, and the cause of the remainder is not known. Recorded for this sample are approximately 61,000 clones; around three quarters of them occurred a single time. Around 0.58% of the sample goes to the ten largest clones. A FACSAria II was used to sort memory CD4+ T cells, defined as single viable CD3+CD4+CD8-CD45RO+ cells. The sample comprised memory CD4+ T cells from blood. These receptors were taken from an adult in good health and CMV-seronegative. Some clones in this sample may be carry-over from other donors' samples.

The chain links TRBV10-3 to TRBJ1-1, with 7 bases lining up with TRBD1. Germline V CDR1 and CDR2: ENHRY, SYGVKD. With 10 bases clipped from V and 3 bases from J, the junction kept 8 bases outside the gene matches. The length of the CDR3 is 13 residues. CDR3 in DNA: TGTGCCAGCAAGGGGGCTGTGGACACTGAAGCTTTCTTT. Translating it yields CASKGAVDTEAFF.

Details on this clone: Other DNA sequences in this specimen translate into the identical CDR3. The chain is built from TRBV14 and TRBJ1-1; no reliable D call. V dropped 1 base and J dropped 1 base, with 4 bases sitting between them. The germline V gene has CDR1 SGHDN and CDR2 FVKESK. The CDR3 sequence is 13 residues long. CDR3 DNA: TGTGCCAGCAGCCAAGTGGGGAACACTGAAGCTTTCTTT. Encoded protein: CASSQVGNTEAFF.

The J gene is TRBJ2-6, the V gene TRBV6-6; no definite D call. The CDR3 has 16 residues. Germline V CDR1 and CDR2: MNHNY, SVGAGI (reference sequence). Deletions cut 6 bases from V and 0 bases from J, with 12 bases between. The CDR3 DNA sequence: TGTGCCAGCAGGTCCCCGAGCCTCTCTGGGGCCAACGTCCTGACTTTC. Amino acids: CASRSPSLSGANVLTF.

This chain uses TRBV27 with TRBJ2-5, with 14 bases fitting TRBD2. This CDR3 is built from 20 residues. Germline CDR1 reads MNHEY; CDR2 reads SMNVEV (reference sequence). J was trimmed by 5 bases and V by 3 bases; bases with no gene match: 17. The CDR3: CASSFPRLAGGWKLRETQYF. In DNA, the CDR3 is TGTGCCAGCAGTTTCCCTCGACTAGCGGGAGGGTGGAAGTTACGGGAGACCCAGTACTTC.

V usage is TRBV6-1 and J usage is TRBJ2-1, with D perhaps matching TRBD1 (6 bases). The CDR3 spans 15 residues. The V gene lost 6 bases and the J gene lost 9 bases, with 21 bases spanning the gap. The germline gives CDR1 MNHNS, CDR2 SASEGT. The CDR3 sequence: CASSAQGMARGEQFF. The CDR3, as DNA: TGTGCCAGCAGCGCACAGGGCATGGCTAGGGGTGAGCAGTTCTTC.

The rearrangement links TRBV6-5 to TRBJ2-2; possibly TRBD1 for D (5 bases). The CDR3 spans 14 residues. The V gene's germline CDR1 is MNHEY and CDR2 SVGAGI. Trimming cost V 6 bases and J 2 bases, with 10 bases left between them. The DNA of the CDR3 is TGTGCCAGCAGCCAGGGTACTAACACCGGGGAGCTGTTTTTT. As protein: CASSQGTNTGELFF.

The rearrangement joins TRBV28 to TRBJ1-2; D is ambiguous. The CDR3 runs 14 residues. Germline CDR1 and CDR2: MDHEN and SYDVKM. V lost 6 bases, J lost 8 bases, and 19 bases lay in between. The CDR3 DNA reads as TGTGCCAGCAGAACTCCACAGCGATTCTTAGGCTACACCTTC. Protein sequence: CASRTPQRFLGYTF.

This chain connects TRBV6-5 to TRBJ1-4; 7 bases agree with TRBD1. J was trimmed by 8 bases and V by 5 bases; bases with no gene match: 8. The germline V gene has CDR1 MNHEY and CDR2 SVGAGI. CDR3 size: 14 residues. The CDR3 loop reads CASSPGTAAEKLFF. The CDR3 DNA reads TGTGCCAGCAGTCCCGGGACAGCGGCCGAAAAACTGTTTTTT.

CDR3 in DNA: TGTGCCAGCAGTGTGACTAGCGGGGTTTCGTATTTT. Its protein product is CASSVTSGVSYF. The chain carries TRBV27 and TRBJ2-3; 11 positions match TRBD2. The CDR3 runs 12 residues. Germline V gene lookup returns CDR1 MNHEY and CDR2 SMNVEV (reference sequence). J lost 14 bases, V lost 5 bases, and 6 bases had no gene match.

The J gene is TRBJ1-2, the V gene TRBV5-6, with a tentative D call TRBD1 (5 bases). This CDR3 is 15 amino acids long. Looked up from germline, CDR1 is SGHDT and CDR2 is YYEEEE. Trimming removed 3 bases at V and 9 bases at J, with 21 bases between. CDR3 DNA sequence: TGTGCCAGCAGCTCGGGCCCGCAGGGAAAAAGGAGCTACACCTTC. Encoded protein: CASSSGPQGKRSYTF.

The V call is TRBV2, the J call TRBJ1-5, with 9 nucleotides matching TRBD1. Germline CDR1 and CDR2: SNHLY and FYNNEI. This CDR3 is built from 16 residues. J gave up 1 base and V 4 bases, and 5 bases lay outside the gene matches. CDR3 DNA: TGTGCCAGCAGTGCGGGACAGGGAAACAGCAATCAGCCCCAGCATTTT. It specifies CASSAGQGNSNQPQHF.

The chain carries TRBV5-6 and TRBJ1-4, with D tentatively TRBD1 (6 bases). Deletions cut 4 bases from V and 5 bases from J, with 12 bases between. CDR1 and CDR2 from the germline V gene are SGHDT and YYEEEE. This CDR3 region has 14 residues. The CDR3 is CASSPWTVNEKLFF. In nucleotides, the CDR3 is TGTGCCAGCAGCCCCTGGACAGTCAATGAAAAACTGTTTTTT. Using reference TRBV5-6 and TRBJ1-4 for the parts outside the CDR3, the full variable domain is DAGVTQSPTHLIKTRGQQVTLRCSPKSGHDTVSWYQQALGQGPQFIFQYYEEEERQRGNFPDRFSGHQFPNYSSELNVNALLLGDSALYLCASSPWTVNEKLFFGSGTQLSVL.

The table lists this clone with a count of one. The chain carries TRBV30 and TRBJ1-1; 7 positions agree with TRBD1. There are 11 residues in the CDR3. Trimming at V came to 1 base and at J to 11 bases, leaving 4 bases not matched to a gene. Germline CDR1 reads GTSNPN; CDR2 reads SVGIG (reference sequence). CDR3 DNA: TGTGCCTGGAGTGGACAGGGAGGCGCTTTCTTT. Translated, it gives CAWSGQGGAFF.

This sequence joins TRBV11-1 and TRBJ2-7; unclear D gene. Per the germline V gene, CDR1 is SGHAT and CDR2 is FQDESV (reference sequence). Trimming cost V 6 bases and J 4 bases, with 19 bases left between them. CDR3 length: 15 residues. CDR3 residues: CASRRTEDLGYEQYF. CDR3 sequence (DNA): TGTGCCAGCAGAAGGACGGAAGATTTAGGATACGAGCAGTACTTC.